Listed below are T cell receptor beta chains from one sample, sequenced in a study of tumor and adjacent non-tumor tissue in lung cancer. TCRdb called the multiplex PCR reads again in MiXCR, with one record for every CDR3 protein. The table has some 77,000 distinct CDR3 sequences, around two thirds seen once; the top ten hold around 13%. Sequencing input: lung tumor tissue. Receptors were obtained from a woman in her seventies with non-small cell lung cancer. The CDR3 runs from the conserved cysteine through the conserved F or W. A D gene is named only where the DNA matches it firmly. For some rows the clone size is stated as once, few or many, or as a class when expanded; others skip it.

d_call,clone_size,v_call,j_call,cdr3_nt,cdr3_aa
NA,NA,TRBV29-1,TRBJ2-1,TGCAGCGTTGAAGTTGGTAGGGCCTACAATGAGCAGTTCTTC,CSVEVGRAYNEQFF
NA,few,TRBV6-5,TRBJ2-5,TGTGCCAGTCGGGACTCACAAGAGACCCAGTACTTC,CASRDSQETQYF
NA,many,TRBV14,TRBJ2-1,TGTGCCAGCAGTACCGACGGGCCTCGCAATGAGCAGTTCTTC,CASSTDGPRNEQFF
NA,few,TRBV29-1,TRBJ1-2,TGCAGCGTTGAAGGTAGTCTTAGGGTTAACTATAGCTACACCTTC,CSVEGSLRVNYSYTF
NA,NA,TRBV6-5,TRBJ2-3,TGTGCCAGCAGTTACTCGAGGGGTATCACCGATACGCAATATTTT,CASSYSRGITDTQYF
NA,once,TRBV4-1,TRBJ1-1,TGCGTCAGCAGCCACCGGACAGAGAACGCTGAAGCTTTCTTC,CVSSHRTENAEAFF
NA,NA,TRBV6-2/TRBV6-3,TRBJ2-7,TGTGCCAGCGGCCAATCTAGCCTAGGGGTCTACGAGCAGTATTTC,CASGQSSLGVYEQYF
NA,many,TRBV6-5,TRBJ1-1,TGTGCCAGCAGTTACTCGACTAGGGCCAGGACGGGTGAAGCTTTCTTT,CASSYSTRARTGEAFF
TRBD2,NA,TRBV5-4,TRBJ2-1,TGTGCCAGCAGCTGGCCTAGCGGGGGGATGTATGAGCAATTCTTC,CASSWPSGGMYEQFF
NA,NA,TRBV4-2,TRBJ2-2,TGTGCCAGCAGCCAAGTCCCACTGGTACAAGGCGGGGAGCTGTTTTTT,CASSQVPLVQGGELFF
NA,NA,TRBV29-1,TRBJ1-1,TGCAGCGTTGGAGATCTTATGGAGCGTGCCGTTATGAACACTGAAGTTTTCTTT,CSVGDLMERAVMNTEVFF
NA,NA,TRBV20-1,TRBJ2-1,TGCAGTGCTAGAATGGGCTACCGGGCCCATTTCTTC,CSARMGYRAHFF
TRBD1,NA,TRBV4-2,TRBJ1-2,TGTGCCAGCACTTCATCTCCCGGGACAGGGGACCCACTTGACGGCTACACCTTC,CASTSSPGTGDPLDGYTF
NA,NA,TRBV5-1,TRBJ1-1,TGCGCCAGCAGCTTAACCGGGACAACGGACACTGATGCTTTCTTT,CASSLTGTTDTDAFF
NA,NA,TRBV12-3/TRBV12-4,TRBJ1-1,TGTGCCAGCAGCCCCGGCTACTTCAACACTGAAGCTTTCTTT,CASSPGYFNTEAFF
TRBD2,NA,TRBV6-6,TRBJ2-3,TGTGCCAGCAGTTACAAGGATCATCCTAGCGGGAGAAGAGATACGCAGTATTTT,CASSYKDHPSGRRDTQYF
TRBD1,NA,TRBV29-1,TRBJ2-5,TGCAGCGCAGGACAGGTGGAGTTAGAGACCCAGTACTTC,CSAGQVELETQYF
NA,few,TRBV5-1,TRBJ2-1,TGCGCCAGCAGCTCCCCCGCTAGCGCCTCGGAACTCTCATACGATGAGCAGTTCTTC,CASSSPASASELSYDEQFF
NA,many,TRBV6-6,TRBJ2-7,TGTGCCAGCAGTTACTATGGCACTTCCTACGAGCAGTACTTC,CASSYYGTSYEQYF
NA,many,TRBV7-8,TRBJ1-2,TGTGCCAGCAGCTTAGAGGAGGGCACGACAACATATGGCTACACCTTC,CASSLEEGTTTYGYTF
NA,NA,TRBV6-6,TRBJ2-1,TGTGCCAGCAGTTACGGTGTCAATCAGCAATTCTTC,CASSYGVNQQFF
TRBD2,NA,TRBV5-1,TRBJ2-1,TGCGCCAGCAGCTTGGGGCTAGCGGAACCTTACAATGAGCAGTTCTTC,CASSLGLAEPYNEQFF
NA,NA,TRBV11-2,TRBJ2-7,TGTGCCAGCAGCTCCTTAGTGGCGCCAGGGAACGAGCAGTACTTC,CASSSLVAPGNEQYF
TRBD2,NA,TRBV20-1,TRBJ2-7,TGCAATGCCAGCTCGGCTAGCGGGAGAGGAACCTACGAGCAGTACTTC,CNASSASGRGTYEQYF
NA,few,TRBV29-1,TRBJ2-3,TGCAGCGTTGCTCCCGGGGGCATAGATACGCAGTATTTT,CSVAPGGIDTQYF
TRBD2,many,TRBV7-9,TRBJ2-1,TGTGCCAGCAGAGATCTAGCGGGAGGAGATAATGAGCAGTTCTTC,CASRDLAGGDNEQFF
NA,NA,TRBV20-1,TRBJ1-6,TGCAGTGCTACTTTGGGGGGCTCGGTCTATAATTCACCCCTCCACTTT,CSATLGGSVYNSPLHF
TRBD1,few,TRBV5-1,TRBJ2-3,TGCGCCAGCAGCTTGGGGCAGGGGGCGTCATACGTATCGCAGTATTTT,CASSLGQGASYVSQYF
NA,NA,TRBV5-1,TRBJ1-2,TGCGCCAGCAGCATGGACAGCTATGGCTATACCTTC,CASSMDSYGYTF
NA,many,TRBV28,TRBJ2-4,TGTGCCAGCAGGGACAGTCTAGCCAAAAACATTCAGTACTTC,CASRDSLAKNIQYF
TRBD2,NA,TRBV4-1,TRBJ2-7,TGCGCCAGCAGCCAAGAGAGTAGTGGGAGGGCCGTCGTCTACGAGCAGTACTTC,CASSQESSGRAVVYEQYF
NA,once,TRBV16,TRBJ2-7,TGTGGCAGTACCCGTGGGGGGCCGCTTGAGCAGTACTTC,CGSTRGGPLEQYF
NA,NA,TRBV12-3/TRBV12-4,TRBJ2-2,TGTGCCAGCAGTTGGACAGAAACCGGGGAGCTGTTTTTT,CASSWTETGELFF
TRBD2,many,TRBV10-3,TRBJ2-5,TGTGCCATCAGTGAGTCGCAGCGGGAGACGGAGACCCAGTACTTC,CAISESQRETETQYF
NA,NA,TRBV29-1,TRBJ1-5,TGCAGCGGCCATTTAGCGGGATTAAGAACAGATACGCAGCATTTT,CSGHLAGLRTDTQHF
NA,NA,TRBV30,TRBJ1-5,TGTGCCTGGAGTGTACACTGGGGGCAGAAGCCCCAGCATTTT,CAWSVHWGQKPQHF
TRBD1,NA,TRBV5-1,TRBJ2-4,TGCGCCAGCACCAAGGGACACCGGGACAGCGGAAACATTCAGTACTTC,CASTKGHRDSGNIQYF
NA,NA,TRBV11-1,TRBJ2-7,TGTACCAGCAGTTTAGCAGGCGACTTCGCGAGGTTCTTC,CTSSLAGDFARFF
NA,NA,TRBV28,TRBJ2-1,TGTGCCAGCAGTTTAAAGCCCGGACTTGTATACAATGAGCAGTTCTTC,CASSLKPGLVYNEQFF
NA,NA,TRBV5-5,TRBJ1-3,TGTGCCGGCAGCTTTTCTGGGAACACCATATATTTT,CAGSFSGNTIYF
NA,NA,TRBV20-1,TRBJ2-3,TGCAGTGCTAATCAAGCGGTAGGAACATTGGATACGCGGTATTTT,CSANQAVGTLDTRYF
NA,NA,TRBV23-1,TRBJ1-4,TGCACCAGCCTGGGTGAAAAACTGTCTTTT,CTSLGEKLSF
NA,NA,TRBV11-2,TRBJ1-5,TGTGCCAGCGGCTTAGATCTCAATCGGCCCCAGCATTTT,CASGLDLNRPQHF
TRBD1,once,TRBV6-5,TRBJ2-1,TGTGCCAGCAGACCACCAGGGGGCGGGTTGCAGTTCTTC,CASRPPGGGLQFF
NA,NA,TRBV11-1,TRBJ2-3,TGTGCCAGCAGCTTAGTAGCCACAGATGCGCAGTATTTT,CASSLVATDAQYF
NA,NA,TRBV6-1,TRBJ2-1,TGTGCCAGCAGTCAAATCGACACCTACAATAAGCACTTCTTC,CASSQIDTYNKHFF
NA,NA,TRBV7-9,TRBJ2-7,TGTGCCAGCAACATAATGGGGTTGCTGGGGGCCCACGAGCAGTACTTC,CASNIMGLLGAHEQYF
NA,many,TRBV30,TRBJ1-5,TGTGCCTGGAGTGACAGTAGCAATCAGCCCCAGCATTTT,CAWSDSSNQPQHF
TRBD2,NA,TRBV11-3,TRBJ2-1,TGTGCCAGCAACTTAGAGGGAGCGGGAGGTGTTGATGAGCAGTTCTTC,CASNLEGAGGVDEQFF
NA,many,TRBV10-3,TRBJ2-3,TGTGCCATCAGTGGAGGACCCAATACTATATTT,CAISGGPNTIF
TRBD2,NA,TRBV27,TRBJ2-1,TGTGCCAGCAGTTTATCTCGCCGCGGGAGTACATACAATGAGCAGTTCTTC,CASSLSRRGSTYNEQFF
NA,NA,TRBV24-1,TRBJ1-5,TGTGCCACCAGTGATTTGTCGACCAATAAGCCTCAGCATTTT,CATSDLSTNKPQHF
TRBD2,NA,TRBV6-1,TRBJ2-1,TGTGCCAGCAGTGAAGATGGTTGGACTAGCGGTTACGATGAGCAGTCCTTC,CASSEDGWTSGYDEQSF
TRBD1,NA,TRBV29-1,TRBJ2-5,TGCAGCGTCAACCCTCAGGGGGATGCTTGGGGGACCCAGTACTTC,CSVNPQGDAWGTQYF
TRBD2,NA,TRBV29-1,TRBJ2-1,TGCAGCGTTGCATACGGTGACATGGGACTAGCGCGAGGTGAGCAGTTCTTC,CSVAYGDMGLARGEQFF
NA,NA,TRBV11-3,TRBJ2-3,TGTGCCGGCAGCTTAGATGGGGGTCACCCAGATACGCAGTATTTT,CAGSLDGGHPDTQYF
NA,NA,TRBV28,TRBJ2-7,TGCGCCAGCAGTAAACAGGGGAGGGCCACCTACGAGCCGTACTTC,CASSKQGRATYEPYF
NA,NA,TRBV9,TRBJ1-6,TGTGCCAGCAGCGCCAGGGGAAGCAATTCACCCCTCCACTTT,CASSARGSNSPLHF